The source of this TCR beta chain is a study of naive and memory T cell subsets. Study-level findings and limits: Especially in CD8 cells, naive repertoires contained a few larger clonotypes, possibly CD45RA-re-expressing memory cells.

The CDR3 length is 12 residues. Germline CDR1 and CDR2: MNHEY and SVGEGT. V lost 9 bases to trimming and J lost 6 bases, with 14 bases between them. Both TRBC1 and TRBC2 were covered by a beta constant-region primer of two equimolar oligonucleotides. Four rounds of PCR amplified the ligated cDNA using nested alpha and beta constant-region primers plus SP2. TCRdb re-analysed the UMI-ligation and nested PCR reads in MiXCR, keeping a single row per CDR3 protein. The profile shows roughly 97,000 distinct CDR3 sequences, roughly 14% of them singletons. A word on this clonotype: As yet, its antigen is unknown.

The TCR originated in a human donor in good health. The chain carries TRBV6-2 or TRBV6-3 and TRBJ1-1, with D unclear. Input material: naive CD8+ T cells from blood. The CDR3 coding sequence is TGTGCCAGTCAAACAGAGCCCTCTGAAGCTTTCTTT. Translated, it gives CASQTEPSEAFF.